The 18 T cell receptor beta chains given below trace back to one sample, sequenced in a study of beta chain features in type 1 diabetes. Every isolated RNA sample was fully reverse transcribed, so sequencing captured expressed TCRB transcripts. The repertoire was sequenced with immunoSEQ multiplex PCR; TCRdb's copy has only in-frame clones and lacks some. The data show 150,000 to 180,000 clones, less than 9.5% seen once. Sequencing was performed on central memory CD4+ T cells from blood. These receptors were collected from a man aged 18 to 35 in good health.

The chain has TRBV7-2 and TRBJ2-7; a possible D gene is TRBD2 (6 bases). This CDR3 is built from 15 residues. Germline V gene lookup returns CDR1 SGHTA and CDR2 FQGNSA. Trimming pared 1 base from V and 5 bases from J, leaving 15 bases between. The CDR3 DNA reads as TGTGCCAGCAGCTTAGTGGGGGGACTTCCCCACGAGCAGTACTTC. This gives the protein CASSLVGGLPHEQYF.

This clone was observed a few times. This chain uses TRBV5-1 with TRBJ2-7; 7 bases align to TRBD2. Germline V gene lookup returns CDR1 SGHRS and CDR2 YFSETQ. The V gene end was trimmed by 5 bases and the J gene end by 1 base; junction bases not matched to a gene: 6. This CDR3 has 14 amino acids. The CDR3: CASRGGSLSYEQYF. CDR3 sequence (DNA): TGCGCCAGCAGGGGGGGGTCGCTTTCCTACGAGCAGTACTTC.

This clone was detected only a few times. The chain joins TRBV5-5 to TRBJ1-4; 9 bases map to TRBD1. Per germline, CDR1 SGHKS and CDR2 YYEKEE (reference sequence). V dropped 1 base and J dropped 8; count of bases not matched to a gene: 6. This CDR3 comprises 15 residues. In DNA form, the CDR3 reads TGTGCCAGCAGCTTGCCGACAGGGGGTAACGAAAAACTGTTTTTT. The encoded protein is CASSLPTGGNEKLFF.

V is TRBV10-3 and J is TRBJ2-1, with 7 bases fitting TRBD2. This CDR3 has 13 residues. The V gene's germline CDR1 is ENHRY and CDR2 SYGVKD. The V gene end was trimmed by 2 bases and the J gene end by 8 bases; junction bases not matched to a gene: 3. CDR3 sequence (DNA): TGTGCCATCAGTGAGGGGAGGGATTATGAGCAGTTCTTC. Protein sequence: CAISEGRDYEQFF.

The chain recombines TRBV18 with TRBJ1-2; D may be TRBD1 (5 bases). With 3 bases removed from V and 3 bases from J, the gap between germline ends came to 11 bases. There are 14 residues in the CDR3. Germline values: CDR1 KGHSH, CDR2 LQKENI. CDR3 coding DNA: TGTGCCAGCTCACCGACCATGACAGACTATGGCTACACCTTC. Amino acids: CASSPTMTDYGYTF. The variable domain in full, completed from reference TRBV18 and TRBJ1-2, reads NAGVMQNPRHLVRRRGQEARLRCSPMKGHSHVYWYRQLPEEGLKFMVYLQKENIIDESGMPKERFSAEFPKEGPSILRIQQVVRGDSAAYFCASSPTMTDYGYTFGSGTRLTVV.

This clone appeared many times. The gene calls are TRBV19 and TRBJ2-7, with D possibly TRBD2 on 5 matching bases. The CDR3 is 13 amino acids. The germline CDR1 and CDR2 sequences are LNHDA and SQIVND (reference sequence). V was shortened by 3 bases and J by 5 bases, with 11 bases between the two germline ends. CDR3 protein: CASSMGAVNEQYF. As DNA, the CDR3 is TGTGCCAGTAGTATGGGAGCCGTCAACGAGCAGTACTTC. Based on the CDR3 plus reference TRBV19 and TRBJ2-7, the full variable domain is DGGITQSPKYLFRKEGQNVTLSCEQNLNHDAMYWYRQDPGQGLRLIYYSQIVNDFQKGDIAEGYSVSREKKESFPLTVTSAQKNPTAFYLCASSMGAVNEQYFGPGTRLTVT.

The CDR3 DNA reads TGTGCCAGTACCCCAAGGGGCTTGCTGCCCCAGCATTTT. It encodes CASTPRGLLPQHF. V and J are TRBV19 and TRBJ1-5, with D perhaps matching TRBD1 (5 bases). Germline lookup yields CDR1 LNHDA and CDR2 SQIVND (reference sequence). This CDR3 contains 13 residues. The V end lost 7 bases, the J end lost 9 bases, and 16 bases lay between the germline ends.

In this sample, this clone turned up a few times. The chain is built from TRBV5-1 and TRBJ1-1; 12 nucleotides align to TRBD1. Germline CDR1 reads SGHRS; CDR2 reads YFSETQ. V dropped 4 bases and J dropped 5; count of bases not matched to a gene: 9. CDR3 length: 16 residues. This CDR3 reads CASSEGQGALGTEAFF. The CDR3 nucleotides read TGCGCCAGCAGCGAGGGACAGGGGGCTCTGGGGACTGAAGCTTTCTTT.

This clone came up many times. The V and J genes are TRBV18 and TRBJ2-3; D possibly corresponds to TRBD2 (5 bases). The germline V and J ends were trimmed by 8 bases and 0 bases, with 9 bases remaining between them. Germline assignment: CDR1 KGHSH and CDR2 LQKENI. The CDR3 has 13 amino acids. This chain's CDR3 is CASPEGSTDTQYF. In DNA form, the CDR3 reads TGTGCCAGCCCTGAGGGTAGCACAGATACGCAGTATTTT.

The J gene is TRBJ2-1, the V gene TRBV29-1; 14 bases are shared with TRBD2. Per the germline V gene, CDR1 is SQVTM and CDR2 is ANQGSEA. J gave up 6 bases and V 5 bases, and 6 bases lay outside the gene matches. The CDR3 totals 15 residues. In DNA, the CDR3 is TGCAGCGTTCCCGTGACTAGCGGGAGGGCCAATGAGCAGTTCTTC. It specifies CSVPVTSGRANEQFF.

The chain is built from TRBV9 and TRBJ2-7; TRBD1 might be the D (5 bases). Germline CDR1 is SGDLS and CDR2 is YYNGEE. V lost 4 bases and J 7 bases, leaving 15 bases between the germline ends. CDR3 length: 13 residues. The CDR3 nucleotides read TGTGCCAGCAGCCCCCAGCAGAAGGGGGAGCAGTACTTC. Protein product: CASSPQQKGEQYF.

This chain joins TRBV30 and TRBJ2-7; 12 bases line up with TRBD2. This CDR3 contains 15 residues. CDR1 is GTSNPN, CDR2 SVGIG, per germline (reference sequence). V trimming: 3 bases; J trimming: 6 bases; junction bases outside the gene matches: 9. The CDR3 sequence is CAWRRRLAGDFEQYF. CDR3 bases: TGTGCCTGGAGGCGGCGACTAGCGGGAGATTTCGAGCAGTACTTC.

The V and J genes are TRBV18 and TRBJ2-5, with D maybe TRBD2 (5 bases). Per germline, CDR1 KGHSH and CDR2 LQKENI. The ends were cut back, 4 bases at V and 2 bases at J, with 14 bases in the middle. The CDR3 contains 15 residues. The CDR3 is CASSRSGGLQETQYF. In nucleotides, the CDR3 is TGTGCCAGCTCACGGAGCGGTGGCCTACAAGAGACCCAGTACTTC. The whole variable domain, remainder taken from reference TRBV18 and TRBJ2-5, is NAGVMQNPRHLVRRRGQEARLRCSPMKGHSHVYWYRQLPEEGLKFMVYLQKENIIDESGMPKERFSAEFPKEGPSILRIQQVVRGDSAAYFCASSRSGGLQETQYFGPGTRLLVL.

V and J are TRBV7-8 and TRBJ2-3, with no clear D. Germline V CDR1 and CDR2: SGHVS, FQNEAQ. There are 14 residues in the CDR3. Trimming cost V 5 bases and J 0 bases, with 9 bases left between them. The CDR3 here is CASSPNPSTDTQYF. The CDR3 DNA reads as TGTGCCAGCAGCCCTAACCCAAGCACAGATACGCAGTATTTT.

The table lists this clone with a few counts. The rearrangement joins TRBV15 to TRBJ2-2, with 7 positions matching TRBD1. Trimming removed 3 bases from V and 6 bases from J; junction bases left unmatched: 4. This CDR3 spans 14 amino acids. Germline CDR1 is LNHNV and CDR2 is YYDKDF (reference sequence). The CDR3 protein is CATSRVQGPGELFF. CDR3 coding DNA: TGTGCCACCAGCAGGGTACAGGGGCCCGGGGAGCTGTTTTTT. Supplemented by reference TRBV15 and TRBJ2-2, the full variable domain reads DAMVIQNPRYQVTQFGKPVTLSCSQTLNHNVMYWYQQKSSQAPKLLFHYYDKDFNNEADTPDNFQSRRPNTSFCFLDIRSPGLGDTAMYLCATSRVQGPGELFFGEGSRLTVL.

The CDR3 spells CASSWDGTGSYEQYF. DNA of the CDR3: TGTGCCAGCAGCTGGGACGGGACAGGATCCTACGAGCAGTACTTC. The genes are TRBV7-2 and TRBJ2-7, with 8 bases lining up with TRBD1. Germline V gene sequence: CDR1 SGHTA, CDR2 FQGNSA. CDR3 length equals 15 residues. V gave up 4 bases and J gave up 1 base; unmatched junction bases: 6.

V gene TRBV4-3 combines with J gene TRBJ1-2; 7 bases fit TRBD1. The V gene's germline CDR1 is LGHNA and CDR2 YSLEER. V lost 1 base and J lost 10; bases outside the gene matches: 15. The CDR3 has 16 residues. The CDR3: CASSQGVSGQQNAYTF. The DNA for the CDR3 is TGCGCCAGCAGCCAAGGCGTGTCGGGACAGCAAAATGCCTACACCTTC.

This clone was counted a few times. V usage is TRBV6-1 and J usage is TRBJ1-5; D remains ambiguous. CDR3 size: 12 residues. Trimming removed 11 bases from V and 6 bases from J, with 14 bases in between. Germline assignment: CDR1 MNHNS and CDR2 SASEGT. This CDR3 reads CACQEGSQPQHF. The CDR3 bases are TGTGCCTGTCAGGAGGGATCTCAGCCCCAGCATTTT.